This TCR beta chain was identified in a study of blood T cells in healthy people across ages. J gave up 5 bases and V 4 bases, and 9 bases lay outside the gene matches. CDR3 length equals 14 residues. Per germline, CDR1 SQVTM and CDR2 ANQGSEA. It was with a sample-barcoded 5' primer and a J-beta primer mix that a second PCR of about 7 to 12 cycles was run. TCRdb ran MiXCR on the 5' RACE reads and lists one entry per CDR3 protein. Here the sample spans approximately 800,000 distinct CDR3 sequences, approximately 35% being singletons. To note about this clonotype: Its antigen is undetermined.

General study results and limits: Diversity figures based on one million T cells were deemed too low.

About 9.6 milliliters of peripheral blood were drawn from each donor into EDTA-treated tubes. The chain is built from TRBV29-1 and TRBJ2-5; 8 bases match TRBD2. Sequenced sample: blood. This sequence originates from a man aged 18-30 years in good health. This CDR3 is CSVAGREGLETQYF. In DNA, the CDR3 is TGCAGCGTTGCTGGACGGGAGGGCCTGGAGACCCAGTACTTC.